This passage covers 17 T cell receptor beta chains from one sample sequenced in a study of Ad26.COV2.S vaccination and SARS-CoV-2 variants. Treatment specified: approximately 18 received Ad26.COV2.S at low or high dose, single or two shots; 5 received placebo; per-sample allocation not given. Samples came from day 63 after the first vaccine or placebo injection. Here immunoSEQ multiplex PCR was the method, and the copy in TCRdb shows in-frame clones only, minus some. The sample yields 350,000 to 500,000 clones, approximately 87% seen once. The input for sequencing was peripheral blood, taken in a trial of Ad26.COV2.S vaccine versus placebo. The receptors here all came from a person aged 18 to 65 who received the Ad26.COV2.S COVID-19 vaccine or a placebo.

The gene calls are TRBV20-1 and TRBJ2-7; D is undetermined. The CDR3 sequence is 11 residues long. V lost 3 bases and J 6 bases, leaving 9 bases between the germline ends. Germline-derived CDR1 and CDR2 are DFQATT and SNEGSKA (reference sequence). The CDR3: CSASGWGEQYF. In nucleotides, the CDR3 is TGCAGTGCTAGCGGGTGGGGCGAGCAGTACTTC.

The chain combines TRBV10-3 with TRBJ2-4; either TRBD1 or TRBD2 may supply D (5 bases each). Looked up from germline, CDR1 is ENHRY and CDR2 is SYGVKD. V was pared by 0 bases and J by 7 bases, with 16 bases between. The CDR3 consists of 16 residues. CDR3 coding DNA: TGTGCCATCAGTGAGTCGAGAGACGGGACCGACAACATTCAGTACTTC. Translated, it gives CAISESRDGTDNIQYF.

The gene calls are TRBV7-2 and TRBJ1-1; D not certain. Germline assignment: CDR1 SGHTA and CDR2 FQGNSA. The CDR3 totals 12 residues. With 5 bases removed from V and 0 bases from J, the gap between germline ends came to 4 bases. The CDR3 coding sequence is TGTGCCAGCAGCCATATGAACACTGAAGCTTTCTTT. Its protein is CASSHMNTEAFF.

The chain recombines TRBV10-3 with TRBJ1-5, with 8 bases identical to TRBD1. The CDR3 loop spans 14 amino acids. The germline CDR1 and CDR2 sequences are ENHRY and SYGVKD. The V and J ends lost 6 bases and 5 bases, in that order; junction bases with no gene match: 6. The CDR3 region is CAIRGRGPDQPQHF. CDR3 nucleotide sequence: TGTGCCATCAGGGGCAGGGGGCCTGATCAGCCCCAGCATTTT.

V gene TRBV9 combines with J gene TRBJ1-1, with no clear D. The CDR3 is 15 residues long. The ends were cut back, 3 bases at V and 1 base at J, with 13 bases in the middle. Germline values: CDR1 SGDLS, CDR2 YYNGEE. The CDR3 spells CASSASGRRNTEAFF. CDR3 nucleotide sequence: TGTGCCAGCAGCGCCTCCGGACGGAGGAACACTGAAGCTTTCTTT.

The chain couples TRBV6-1 to TRBJ2-2; D is uncertain. CDR1 is MNHNS, CDR2 SASEGT, per germline. The CDR3 is made up of 13 amino acids. V shed 2 bases and J shed 9 bases, with 10 bases lying between them. The CDR3 sequence: CASSESPTRELFF. For the CDR3, the DNA is TGTGCCAGCAGTGAATCCCCGACCAGGGAGCTGTTTTTT.

This clone was picked up a small number of times. The V and J genes are TRBV10-3 and TRBJ2-1; the match to TRBD1 covers 11 bases. CDR3 size: 14 residues. Germline V lookup: CDR1 ENHRY, CDR2 SYGVKD. V trimming: 6 bases; J trimming: 5 bases; junction bases outside the gene matches: 3. The DNA for the CDR3 is TGTGCCATCAGGGGACAGGGGGGGGACAATGAGCAGTTCTTC. Translation gives CAIRGQGGDNEQFF.

The gene calls are TRBV7-2 and TRBJ1-2, with D maybe TRBD1 (6 bases). The CDR3 extends over 15 amino acids. The germline V and J ends were trimmed by 5 bases and 6 bases, with 19 bases remaining between them. Looked up from germline, CDR1 is SGHTA and CDR2 is FQGNSA. This chain's CDR3 is CASSISSGRGHGYTF. CDR3 bases: TGTGCCAGCAGCATAAGTAGTGGCAGGGGCCATGGCTACACCTTC.

The count of this clone is one. The V and J genes are TRBV29-1 and TRBJ1-4; D remains ambiguous. The CDR3 runs to 12 residues. The V end was cut by 4 bases, the J end by 7 bases, with 10 bases between. Germline assignment: CDR1 SQVTM and CDR2 ANQGSEA. In DNA form, the CDR3 reads TGCAGCGTTGGCCGAGGCGGTGAAAAACTGTTTTTT. Amino acids: CSVGRGGEKLFF.

The V and J genes are TRBV5-4 and TRBJ1-2; 10 bases are a match to TRBD1. V lost 6 bases and J lost 5; bases outside the gene matches: 13. Looked up from germline, CDR1 is SGHNT and CDR2 is YYREEE (reference sequence). CDR3 size: 16 residues. This CDR3 reads CASTSPGQGVGYGYTF. The CDR3 DNA reads TGTGCCAGCACCTCCCCCGGACAGGGGGTTGGTTATGGCTACACCTTC.

The chain links TRBV3-1 (or the pseudogene TRBV3-2) to TRBJ1-4; 9 bases align to TRBD1. Trimming at V came to 1 base and at J to 5 bases, leaving 5 bases not matched to a gene. Germline CDR1 is LGHDT and CDR2 is YNNKEL (reference sequence). The CDR3 has 16 amino acids. The CDR3 spells CASSQGYGQGNEKLFF. The CDR3 nucleotides are TGTGCCAGCAGCCAAGGTTACGGACAGGGGAATGAAAAACTGTTTTTT.

This chain uses TRBV19 with TRBJ2-1; 8 bases agree with TRBD2. Unmatched junction bases numbered 10, after V lost 6 bases and J lost 9 bases. The CDR3 consists of 14 residues. Germline-derived CDR1 and CDR2 are LNHDA and SQIVND (reference sequence). The CDR3 spells CASRRAGGSAEQFF. The CDR3 nucleotides are TGTGCCAGTAGGAGGGCGGGGGGATCTGCTGAGCAGTTCTTC.

The chain links TRBV4-1 to TRBJ2-7; D not resolved. Trimming cost V 1 base and J 0 bases, with 7 bases left between them. The CDR3 is made up of 14 amino acids. Germline V gene sequence: CDR1 MGHRA, CDR2 YSYEKL. CDR3 bases: TGCGCCAGCAGCCAAGGCCCTGGCTCCTACGAGCAGTACTTC. Protein: CASSQGPGSYEQYF.

This clone was counted a few times. The V and J genes are TRBV10-3 and TRBJ2-7, with D maybe TRBD1 (5 bases). Germline CDR1 reads ENHRY; CDR2 reads SYGVKD. The CDR3 is 12 amino acids. V was clipped by 2 bases and J by 4 bases, with 6 bases between them. For the CDR3, the DNA is TGTGCCATCAGTGAGGGGGCGTACGAGCAGTACTTC. It yields the protein CAISEGAYEQYF.

Here the CDR3 DNA reads TGTGCCAGCAGTGGGCTAGCGGGGCAAGAGACCCAGTACTTC. Amino acids: CASSGLAGQETQYF. The chain couples TRBV2 to TRBJ2-5, with 9 nucleotides matching TRBD2. There are 14 residues in the CDR3. Germline trimming cut 4 bases from V and 2 bases from J; bases unmatched to any gene: 2. CDR1 is SNHLY and CDR2 is FYNNEI in the germline V gene.

The chain recombines TRBV24-1 with TRBJ2-3; TRBD2 agrees at 11 bases. Trimming cost V 2 bases and J 3 bases; bases outside gene matches: 3. Germline V gene sequence: CDR1 KGHDR, CDR2 SFDVKD. The CDR3 is made up of 16 amino acids. Here the CDR3 DNA reads TGTGCCACCAGTGATTGGCTAGCGGGGGGTACAGATACGCAGTATTTT. Its translation is CATSDWLAGGTDTQYF.

This chain joins TRBV5-6 and TRBJ2-7; D remains unclear. Trimming pared 0 bases from V and 2 bases from J, leaving 12 bases between. The CDR3 totals 15 residues. Germline assignment: CDR1 SGHDT and CDR2 YYEEEE. The CDR3 coding sequence is TGTGCCAGCAGCTTGGCCACATTTGCCGCCTACGAGCAGTACTTC. This sequence encodes CASSLATFAAYEQYF.